One and the same sample provided the 12 T cell receptor beta chains below, sequenced in a study of cytomegalovirus exposure and HLA in healthy donors. The PCR employed 60 Vbeta primers together with 13 Jbeta primers. Method: immunoSEQ multiplex PCR; TCRdb's copy keeps in-frame clones and lacks some. This sample has 150,000 to 200,000 clones, with about 83% found just once. The sample was PBMCs. The source is a woman aged 25 to 45 in good health and CMV-seropositive.

The rearrangement joins TRBV11-3 to TRBJ2-1; 7 bases map to TRBD2. V shed 5 bases, J shed 7 bases, and the junction held 8 bases outside the gene matches. The CDR3 is 14 amino acids. Germline V CDR1 and CDR2: SGHNT, YENEEA. This CDR3 is CASSSWGGSNEQFF. Written as DNA, the CDR3 is TGTGCCAGCAGCAGCTGGGGGGGATCGAATGAGCAGTTCTTC.

The sample holds a few counts of this clone. This chain joins TRBV7-6 and TRBJ2-7, with D unclear. V lost 0 bases to trimming and J lost 1 base, with 13 bases between them. The CDR3 runs to 16 residues. Germline V gene sequence: CDR1 SGHVS, CDR2 FNYEAQ. Here the CDR3 DNA reads TGTGCCAGCAGCTTAGCTTCTGCGTTCAATTCCTACGAGCAGTACTTC. Encoded protein: CASSLASAFNSYEQYF.

V gene TRBV5-1 combines with J gene TRBJ1-4; no reliable D call. The CDR3 has 14 residues. Germline V gives CDR1 SGHRS, CDR2 YFSETQ. Trimming removed 2 bases from V and 8 bases from J, with 13 bases in between. The CDR3 coding sequence is TGCGCCAGCAGCTTAAGCCCCCGAGGGGAAAAACTGTTTTTT. Translated, it gives CASSLSPRGEKLFF.

This clone was seen only once. The chain uses TRBV7-2 and TRBJ2-1; D uncertain. V shed 1 base and J shed 7 bases, with 17 bases lying between them. The length of the CDR3 is 16 residues. Per germline, CDR1 SGHTA and CDR2 FQGNSA. Written as DNA, the CDR3 is TGTGCCAGCAGCTTAGGTGCCGGCAGGCGTTGGAATGAGCAGTTCTTC. Translating gives CASSLGAGRRWNEQFF.

The rearrangement uses TRBV7-2 and TRBJ1-2; 7 nucleotides line up with TRBD1. The CDR3 totals 14 residues. Germline V gene lookup returns CDR1 SGHTA and CDR2 FQGNSA. The trim removed 2 bases at V and 8 bases at J, leaving 8 bases unmatched. The CDR3 is CASSLTVQGSGYTF. CDR3 coding DNA: TGTGCCAGCAGCTTAACAGTACAGGGGAGCGGCTACACCTTC.

The chain has TRBV4-2 and TRBJ2-3; D perhaps matches TRBD1 (6 bases). Trimming took 0 bases from V and 7 from J, leaving 14 bases between them. Germline values: CDR1 LGHNA, CDR2 YNFKEQ. CDR3 size: 15 residues. The CDR3 loop reads CASSQDRGTINTQYF. The CDR3, as DNA: TGTGCCAGCAGCCAAGACAGGGGAACAATAAATACGCAGTATTTT.

The rearrangement joins TRBV14 to TRBJ1-6, with a tentative D call TRBD1 (5 bases). V shed 2 bases and J shed 9 bases, with 8 bases lying between them. The CDR3 is made up of 13 amino acids. Germline-derived CDR1 and CDR2 are SGHDN and FVKESK. Here the CDR3 reads CASSQRRVSPLHF. In nucleotides, the CDR3 is TGTGCCAGCAGCCAACGCAGGGTTTCACCCCTCCACTTT.

This sequence joins TRBV19 and TRBJ1-6, with a tentative D call TRBD1 (6 bases). CDR3 size: 15 residues. The V and J ends lost 5 bases and 10 bases respectively, with 18 bases between them. CDR1 and CDR2 (germline): LNHDA, SQIVND (reference sequence). The CDR3 sequence is CASSPRTAWGSPLHF. The CDR3 DNA reads as TGTGCCAGTAGTCCCCGGACAGCTTGGGGGTCACCCCTCCACTTT.

The CDR3 DNA follows: TGTGCCAGCAGCCACGTCGCGGCTAGCACAGATACGCAGTATTTT. Translating gives CASSHVAASTDTQYF. The chain employs TRBV5-6 and TRBJ2-3; D is uncertain. In germline, CDR1 is SGHDT, CDR2 YYEEEE. V shed 4 bases and J shed 0 bases, with 12 bases lying between them. The CDR3 covers 15 residues.

This rearrangement joins TRBV14 to TRBJ2-7; TRBD1 aligns across 9 bases. Germline V gives CDR1 SGHDN, CDR2 FVKESK. Germline trimming cut 2 bases from V and 2 bases from J; bases unmatched to any gene: 7. The CDR3 is 16 amino acids. CDR3 DNA sequence: TGTGCCAGCAGCCAAACTGCCGGGACAGGGCCCTACGAGCAGTACTTC. Translated, it gives CASSQTAGTGPYEQYF.

The chain couples TRBV2 to TRBJ2-4, with 7 bases lining up with TRBD1. Germline assignment: CDR1 SNHLY and CDR2 FYNNEI. V trimming: 7 bases; J trimming: 13 bases; junction bases outside the gene matches: 25. The CDR3 sequence is 17 residues long. CDR3 sequence (DNA): TGTGCCAGCACGGGGACAGAGAGGCACGGTTTTAACCCCGGGCAGTACTTC. This gives the protein CASTGTERHGFNPGQYF.

This clone turned up a few times. V gene TRBV28 combines with J gene TRBJ2-5, with 7 bases aligning to TRBD1. V gave up 7 bases and J gave up 3 bases; unmatched junction bases: 5. Germline loops: CDR1 MDHEN, CDR2 SYDVKM. The CDR3 is made up of 13 amino acids. CDR3 in DNA: TGTGCCAGCACCCTGGGACAGAAAGAGACCCAGTACTTC. Translation: CASTLGQKETQYF.